This T cell receptor (beta chain) appears in the sequencing data of a study of blood T cell repertoires in COVID-19. The wider study: T cells, B-cell-depleted T cells, or PBMCs provided the cDNA or gDNA that served as material.

Assay used: immunoSEQ multiplex PCR; TCRdb lists only in-frame clones, some missing. The sample lists 70,000 or so clones; roughly 72% were seen once. The V end lost 0 bases, the J end lost 2 bases, and 4 bases lay between the germline ends. Germline loops: CDR1 SGHRS, CDR2 YFSETQ. The CDR3 runs to 13 residues. This rearrangement joins TRBV5-1 to TRBJ2-3; D remains unclear. The sequenced sample was peripheral blood. This sequence was found in a man in his 60s with COVID-19, enrolled during active disease. This CDR3 is CASSLGYTDTQYF. The CDR3 nucleotides read TGCGCCAGCAGCTTGGGCTACACAGATACGCAGTATTTT.